This T cell receptor (beta chain) was retrieved from a study of CD8 T cells in ankylosing spondylitis. Study-wide results and limits: Apparently characteristic of ankylosing spondylitis blood was a TCR beta motif (fewer than 10 highly homologous variants). Disease-linked clones had a CD8+ phenotype and relatively low frequency in peripheral blood. Reported data indicate significant enrichment of disease-linked clones within matched ankylosing spondylitis synovial fluid.

As the method for making TCR beta libraries, quantitative 5'-RACE with molecular barcodes was used. TCRdb recomputed calls from the 5' RACE reads with MiXCR, one row per CDR3 protein. The sample has about 220,000 distinct CDR3 sequences, around 19% seen once; the top ten hold about two fifths. The germline CDR1 and CDR2 sequences are SGHNT and YENEEA. V was trimmed by 5 bases and J by 0 bases, leaving 16 bases between them. This CDR3 spans 16 amino acids. This clonotype has only a few counts. The antigen remains unidentified. The sequencing sample was made of blood, either unsorted or a sorted T cell fraction (not recorded which). The sequence came from a male donor with ankylosing spondylitis. The chain carries TRBV11-3 and TRBJ1-1; possible D gene TRBD1, 5 bases. The CDR3 protein is CASSPFRGPMNTEAFF. The CDR3 bases are TGTGCCAGCAGCCCCTTTAGGGGACCCATGAACACTGAAGCTTTCTTT.